The clone carrying this T cell receptor (beta chain) has a count of ten or more. Through Arm-PCR of CDR3 regions and iRepertoire HTBI primers, TCR beta libraries were built. MiXCR was run by TCRdb on the multiplex PCR reads, yielding one entry per CDR3 protein. This table holds roughly 520,000 distinct CDR3 sequences, more than 10% found once. The data stem from a study of regulatory T cells in long-lasting Graves disease. Sample time point: newly diagnosed GD, antithyroid drugs for less than 3 months. After RNA was extracted from PBMCs, the TCR library was made from it. The CDR3 contains 13 residues. Per germline, CDR1 MNHEY and CDR2 SMNVEV (reference sequence). The V and J ends lost 4 bases and 7 bases respectively, with 10 bases between them. These data are also associated with another study on T cells in Graves' hyperthyroidism and ophthalmopathy.

The chain employs TRBV27 and TRBJ2-2; D gene ambiguous. This receptor was taken from a woman in her thirties with Graves disease. The source material was peripheral blood mononuclear cells (PBMCs), sampled at new diagnosis, from a patient treated with antithyroid drugs. In nucleotides, the CDR3 is TGTGCCAGCAGTTACAGTTTGGACGGGGAGCTGTTTTTT. Translation gives CASSYSLDGELFF.